This T cell receptor (beta chain) stems from a study of blood T cell repertoires in COVID-19. Turning to the study itself: COVID-19 samples, acute and convalescent, were from the United States, Italy and Spain. PBMCs, B-cell-depleted T cells, or T cells were the source of the cDNA or gDNA that made up the material.

As originally analysed: Amplification of reference gene primers provided the estimated nucleated cell counts. Sequencing used immunoSEQ multiplex PCR; TCRdb keeps in-frame clones, though not all of them. V, J and clone size reflect that table, while D and trimming were determined from the DNA. The top ten clones hold less than 6% of a sample with roughly 72,000 clones, 79% of them seen once. There are 16 residues in the CDR3. V was clipped by 4 bases and J by 8 bases; unmatched bases: 10. Germline-derived CDR1 and CDR2 are SGHTA and FQGNSA. This clone was seen a single time. The TCR comes from a woman aged 80 or older with active or convalescent COVID-19. Material: peripheral blood. V gene TRBV7-2 combines with J gene TRBJ2-1; 11 bases agree with TRBD2. The CDR3 DNA sequence: TGTGCCAGCAGCTCCCGGCCTACTAGCGGGAGCCATGAGCAGTTCTTC. Protein sequence: CASSSRPTSGSHEQFF.